The source of this T cell receptor beta chain is a study of shared clonotypes between healthy human individuals. General observations from the study: Measured sharing among donors was expected to vary with sequencing depth.

In its sample, this clone was seen many times. Its antigen is undetermined. Evenly divided among several immunoSEQ plates was the genomic DNA of each subset. Among the unsorted PBMC samples, replicate PCRs used 300 ng DNA, some 30,000 T cell genomes. In the authors' workflow: Without quality scores, immunoSEQ junctional reads could not be filtered like full-length reads. Clones were sequenced by immunoSEQ multiplex PCR, and TCRdb holds only the in-frame ones, with some missing. D and trimming come from the DNA, and the V and J calls and clone size come from that table. The sample shows around 430,000 clones, around 75% of them seen only once. The CDR3 is 15 amino acids. V lost 5 bases to trimming and J lost 0 bases; unmatched junction nucleotides: 3. Germline assignment: CDR1 LNHNV and CDR2 YYDKDF (reference sequence).

The specimen was PBMCs. This sequence originates from a woman aged 40 to 49 in good health. Some clones in this sample may be carry-over from other donors' samples. This rearrangement joins TRBV15 to TRBJ2-1, with 8 bases aligning to TRBD2. The CDR3 sequence: CATSGTRSSYNEQFF. CDR3 coding DNA: TGTGCCACCAGCGGGACTAGGAGCTCCTACAATGAGCAGTTCTTC. Variable domain in full (rest from reference TRBV15 and TRBJ2-1): DAMVIQNPRYQVTQFGKPVTLSCSQTLNHNVMYWYQQKSSQAPKLLFHYYDKDFNNEADTPDNFQSRRPNTSFCFLDIRSPGLGDTAMYLCATSGTRSSYNEQFFGPGTRLTVL.